The sample holds many counts of the clone carrying this T cell receptor (beta chain). Its antigen is not identified. The data originate from a study of T cell repertoires in cytomegalovirus infection. Findings and caveats of the study: CMV-specific TCR beta clonotypes restricted by HLA-C were the ones dominating the ex vivo response.

MiXCR, run by TCRdb on the reads, gives a single entry per CDR3 protein. Among around 900,000 distinct CDR3 sequences listed, around a third were seen once. The CDR3 runs to 14 residues. Germline CDR1 is SGHTA and CDR2 is FQGTGA. The V gene end was trimmed by 5 bases and the J gene end by 5 bases; junction bases not matched to a gene: 5. This receptor was taken from a human donor in good health (CMV status not recorded). Some clones in this sample may be carry-over from other donors' samples. The chain employs TRBV7-3 and TRBJ2-2; TRBD1 agrees at 7 bases. The sample was cultured CD8+ T cells from PBMCs, taken from culture after CMV antigen stimulation. CDR3 DNA sequence: TGTGCCAGCAGCCTAGAGACAGGGACCGGGGAGCTGTTTTTT. It yields the protein CASSLETGTGELFF.